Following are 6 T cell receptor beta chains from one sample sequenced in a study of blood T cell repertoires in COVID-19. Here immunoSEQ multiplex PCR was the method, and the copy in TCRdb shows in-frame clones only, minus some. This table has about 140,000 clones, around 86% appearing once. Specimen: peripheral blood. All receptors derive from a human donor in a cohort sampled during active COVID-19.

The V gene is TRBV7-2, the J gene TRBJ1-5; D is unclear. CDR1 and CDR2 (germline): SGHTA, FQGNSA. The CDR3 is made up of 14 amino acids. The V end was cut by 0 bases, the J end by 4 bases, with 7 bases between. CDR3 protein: CASSLAGPNQPQHF. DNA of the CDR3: TGTGCCAGCAGCTTAGCTGGGCCGAATCAGCCCCAGCATTTT. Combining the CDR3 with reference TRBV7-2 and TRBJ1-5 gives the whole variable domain GAGVSQSPSNKVTEKGKDVELRCDPISGHTALYWYRQSLGQGLEFLIYFQGNSAPDKSGLPSDRFSAERTGGSVSTLTIQRTQQEDSAVYLCASSLAGPNQPQHFGDGTRLSIL.

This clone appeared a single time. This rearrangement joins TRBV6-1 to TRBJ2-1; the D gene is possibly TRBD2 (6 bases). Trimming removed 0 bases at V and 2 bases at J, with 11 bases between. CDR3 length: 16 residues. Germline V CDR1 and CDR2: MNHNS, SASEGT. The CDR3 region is CASSEAHGRTYNEQFF. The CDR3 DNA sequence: TGTGCCAGCAGTGAAGCCCACGGGAGAACCTACAATGAGCAGTTCTTC.

The CDR3 coding sequence is TGTGCTAGTGGTCCTCCCCAGGGGCGATATCGGGAGCAGTACTTC. This encodes CASGPPQGRYREQYF. V and J are TRBV12-5 and TRBJ2-7; D is perhaps TRBD1 (6 bases). V lost 5 bases to trimming and J lost 7 bases, with 21 bases between them. Germline V gene sequence: CDR1 LGHNT, CDR2 FRNRAP. The CDR3 sequence is 15 residues long.

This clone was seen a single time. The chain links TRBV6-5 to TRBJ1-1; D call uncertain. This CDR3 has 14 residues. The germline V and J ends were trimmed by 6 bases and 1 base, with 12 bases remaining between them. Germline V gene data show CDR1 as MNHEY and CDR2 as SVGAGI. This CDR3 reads CASSPGSRNTEAFF. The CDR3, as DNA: TGTGCCAGCAGCCCGGGTAGTAGGAACACTGAAGCTTTCTTT.

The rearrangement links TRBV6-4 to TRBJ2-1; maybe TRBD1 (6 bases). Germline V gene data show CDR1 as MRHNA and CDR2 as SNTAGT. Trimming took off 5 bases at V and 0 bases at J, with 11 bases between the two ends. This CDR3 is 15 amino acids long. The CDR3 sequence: CASSMQGSSYNEQFF. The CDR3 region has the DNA TGTGCCAGCAGTATGCAGGGGAGCTCCTACAATGAGCAGTTCTTC.

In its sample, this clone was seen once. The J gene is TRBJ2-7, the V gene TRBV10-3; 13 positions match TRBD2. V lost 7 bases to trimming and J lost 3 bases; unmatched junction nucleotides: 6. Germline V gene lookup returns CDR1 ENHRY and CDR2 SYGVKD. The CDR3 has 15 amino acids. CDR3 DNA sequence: TGTGCCATCAAGGGACTAGCGGGACGAGACTACGAGCAGTACTTC. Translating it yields CAIKGLAGRDYEQYF.